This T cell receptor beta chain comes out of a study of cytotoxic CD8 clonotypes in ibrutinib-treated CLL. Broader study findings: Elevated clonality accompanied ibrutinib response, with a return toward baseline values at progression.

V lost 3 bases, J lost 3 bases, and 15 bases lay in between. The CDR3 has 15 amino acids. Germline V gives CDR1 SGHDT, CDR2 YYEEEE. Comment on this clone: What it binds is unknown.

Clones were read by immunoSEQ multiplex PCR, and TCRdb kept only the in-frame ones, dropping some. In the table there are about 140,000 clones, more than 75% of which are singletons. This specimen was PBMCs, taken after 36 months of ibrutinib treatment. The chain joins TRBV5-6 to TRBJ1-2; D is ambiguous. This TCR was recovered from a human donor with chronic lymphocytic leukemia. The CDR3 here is CASSWGGSPYYGYTF. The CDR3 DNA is TGTGCCAGCAGCTGGGGTGGATCCCCTTACTATGGCTACACCTTC.